These 8 T cell receptor beta chains originate from one sample sequenced in a study of early T cells in non-severe SARS-CoV-2 infection. One entry per CDR3 protein, called by TCRdb with MiXCR from the 5' RACE reads. The sample holds 25,000 to 35,000 distinct CDR3 sequences, 6% seen once. Specimen: whole blood, collected at baseline. The receptor set was obtained from an adult who was a healthcare worker with PCR-confirmed SARS-CoV-2 infection or an uninfected control (not recorded which).

This clonotype was seen a few times. The rearrangement links TRBV7-9 to TRBJ2-2, with 11 nucleotides matching TRBD1. V shed 5 bases, J shed 0 bases, and the junction held 5 bases outside the gene matches. Germline V gives CDR1 SEHNR, CDR2 FQNEAQ (reference sequence). This CDR3 has 17 residues. CDR3 nucleotide sequence: TGTGCCAGCAGCCCCCGGACAGGGGGCGCGAACACCGGGGAGCTGTTTTTT. Translation gives CASSPRTGGANTGELFF.

This clonotype was recorded many times. V is TRBV9 and J is TRBJ1-2; D unclear. From germline, CDR1 is SGDLS and CDR2 YYNGEE. This CDR3 spans 15 amino acids. V dropped 0 bases and J dropped 0 bases, with 9 bases sitting between them. This CDR3 reads CASSVGSHTNYGYTF. The CDR3 DNA is TGTGCCAGCAGCGTAGGTTCCCACACTAACTATGGCTACACCTTC.

This clonotype was detected many times. The rearrangement links TRBV12-5 to TRBJ2-1; TRBD2 matches 11 bases. Germline V gene lookup returns CDR1 LGHNT and CDR2 FRNRAP. The CDR3 has 17 residues. Trimming cost V 5 bases and J 1 base; bases outside gene matches: 7. As DNA, the CDR3 is TGTGCTAGTGGTAGACCGACTAGCGGGAAATCCTACAATGAGCAGTTCTTC. It translates to CASGRPTSGKSYNEQFF.

This sequence joins TRBV19 and TRBJ2-1; 7 bases are shared with TRBD1. Germline V gene sequence: CDR1 LNHDA, CDR2 SQIVND (reference sequence). The CDR3 spans 14 residues. The J segment lost 4 bases and the V segment lost 7 bases, leaving 7 bases of the junction unmatched. The CDR3 is CASNSGTAYNEQFF. As DNA, the CDR3 is TGTGCCAGTAACTCCGGGACAGCGTACAATGAGCAGTTCTTC.

This clonotype was found many times. The chain employs TRBV14 and TRBJ2-1; 7 bases map to TRBD1. The J segment lost 6 bases and the V segment lost 1 base, leaving 9 bases of the junction unmatched. Germline CDR1 reads SGHDN; CDR2 reads FVKESK. This CDR3 comprises 16 residues. The CDR3 loop reads CASSQGSRGRLNEQFF. CDR3 DNA sequence: TGTGCCAGCAGCCAAGGAAGTAGGGGGCGGCTCAATGAGCAGTTCTTC.

In this sample, this clonotype turned up many times. V and J are TRBV11-2 and TRBJ1-6, with D unclear. Per the germline V gene, CDR1 is SGHAT and CDR2 is FQNNGV. The CDR3 has 16 amino acids. With 5 bases removed from V and 0 bases from J, the gap between germline ends came to 11 bases. The CDR3, as DNA: TGTGCCAGCAGCACGGACGGAAGCTCCTATAATTCACCCCTCCACTTT. This encodes CASSTDGSSYNSPLHF.

This clonotype was picked up many times. V gene TRBV24-1 combines with J gene TRBJ1-5, with 7 bases identical to TRBD1. The CDR3 has 14 residues. Germline trimming cut 5 bases from V and 4 bases from J; bases unmatched to any gene: 4. Germline-derived CDR1 and CDR2 are KGHDR and SFDVKD. CDR3 sequence (DNA): TGTGCCACCAGTGGAGGGGGCGGAAATCAGCCCCAGCATTTT. It specifies CATSGGGGNQPQHF.

This clonotype was seen many times. This CDR3 reads CASSLASGGTYEQYF. The CDR3 bases are TGTGCCAGCAGCTTAGCTAGCGGGGGAACCTACGAGCAGTACTTC. The chain uses TRBV7-9 and TRBJ2-7; 9 bases fit TRBD2. V trimming: 0 bases; J trimming: 2 bases; junction bases outside the gene matches: 2. The CDR3 covers 15 residues. The germline V gene has CDR1 SEHNR and CDR2 FQNEAQ (reference sequence).